The entry that follows covers one T cell receptor (beta chain) sequence. The data were taken from a study of cytomegalovirus exposure and HLA in healthy donors. The study ran its PCR with 60 Vbeta and 13 Jbeta primers. Produced via immunoSEQ multiplex PCR; TCRdb's table is partial and in-frame only. The sample consists of over 150,000 clones, roughly 80% of them appearing once. Looked up from germline, CDR1 is MNHEY and CDR2 is SMNVEV (reference sequence). With V trimmed by 0 bases and J by 6 bases, 15 bases remained unmatched. The CDR3 is made up of 18 amino acids. The sequence came from a boy between 2 and 10 years old in good health and CMV-seronegative. Sequencing was done on a sample of PBMCs. The rearrangement links TRBV27 to TRBJ2-7, with 9 bases matching TRBD1. The CDR3 here is CASSLSHPGTGLLGEQYF. The CDR3, as DNA: TGTGCCAGCAGTTTATCCCACCCGGGGACAGGGCTTCTAGGCGAGCAGTACTTC.